This T cell receptor beta chain was obtained from a study of cytomegalovirus exposure and HLA in healthy donors. Notes on this clone: Its antigen remains unidentified.

PCR employed 60 Vbeta and 13 Jbeta primers. TCRdb's copy holds only in-frame clones and misses some; the assay was immunoSEQ multiplex PCR. The sample carries fewer than 90,000 clones, approximately 75% recorded once. Study-wide results and limits: Across all donors, roughly uniform sequencing depth was an assumption of the presence/absence analyses. Cytomegalovirus association was listed for about 170 TCR beta chains.

The sample was PBMCs. The source is a human donor in good health.

CDR3 in amino acids: CASSQAGTGSGSADTQYF. The DNA for the CDR3 is TGCGCCAGCAGCCAAGCCGGGACAGGGTCAGGGAGCGCAGATACGCAGTATTTT. This sequence joins TRBV4-1 and TRBJ2-3; TRBD1 matches 9 bases. The CDR3 spans 18 residues. CDR1 is MGHRA and CDR2 is YSYEKL in the germline V gene. J lost 4 bases, V lost 1 base, and 12 bases had no gene match.